The 20 T cell receptor beta chains listed next were all sequenced from one sample in a study of CD8 T cells in ankylosing spondylitis. TCRdb re-analysed the 5' RACE reads in MiXCR, keeping a single row per CDR3 protein. The data show roughly 200,000 distinct CDR3 sequences, about 26% seen once. Sequencing was performed on blood, either unsorted or a sorted T cell fraction (not recorded which). Receptors originate from a male donor with ankylosing spondylitis or in good health (not recorded which).

In this sample, this clonotype turned up many times. The chain recombines TRBV5-6 with TRBJ2-1; 12 bases map to TRBD2. Germline V gives CDR1 SGHDT, CDR2 YYEEEE. V lost 0 bases to trimming and J lost 9 bases; unmatched junction nucleotides: 10. This CDR3 is built from 17 residues. The DNA for the CDR3 is TGTGCCAGCAGCTTGGAGTTCACTAGCGGGAGGTCGGGTGAGCAGTTCTTC. It codes for CASSLEFTSGRSGEQFF.

This clonotype was observed many times. The rearrangement links TRBV4-1 to TRBJ2-4; D not resolved. Trimming removed 4 bases at V and 4 bases at J, with 17 bases between. Germline CDR1 MGHRA, CDR2 YSYEKL. The CDR3 runs to 16 residues. For the CDR3, the DNA is TGCGCCAGCAGCCGACAAGAGCCCACCGCTAAAAACATTCAGTACTTC. Protein: CASSRQEPTAKNIQYF.

In this sample, this clonotype turned up many times. This chain joins TRBV6-1 and TRBJ1-5; tentative D call: TRBD1 (6 bases). The CDR3 totals 13 residues. The germline gives CDR1 MNHNS, CDR2 SASEGT. The V gene lost 6 bases and the J gene lost 5 bases, with 11 bases spanning the gap. The DNA of the CDR3 is TGTGCCAGCAGAGACGGACAGCATCAGCCCCAGCATTTT. It specifies CASRDGQHQPQHF.

This clonotype was detected ten times or more. The V and J genes are TRBV7-9 and TRBJ2-7, with 10 bases that match TRBD2. From germline, CDR1 is SEHNR and CDR2 FQNEAQ (reference sequence). This CDR3 comprises 14 residues. The V gene end was trimmed by 4 bases and the J gene end by 3 bases; junction bases not matched to a gene: 3. The DNA of the CDR3 is TGTGCCAGCAGCTCCAGGACTAGCGGCTACGAGCAGTACTTC. Translated: CASSSRTSGYEQYF.

This clonotype was observed at least ten times. The chain carries TRBV10-1 and TRBJ2-2; 9 nucleotides agree with TRBD1. The CDR3 consists of 14 residues. V dropped 10 bases and J dropped 4; count of bases not matched to a gene: 7. Germline CDR1 is WNHNN and CDR2 is SYGVQD (reference sequence). CDR3 sequence: CANYRGRGTGELFF. The CDR3 nucleotides are TGCGCCAACTACAGGGGGCGCGGCACCGGGGAGCTGTTTTTT.

This clonotype has just a few counts. The chain joins TRBV12-3 or TRBV12-4 to TRBJ2-4; the D gene is possibly TRBD1 (5 bases). The CDR3 sequence is 12 residues long. V was shortened by 6 bases and J by 5 bases, with 8 bases between the two germline ends. CDR3 in DNA: TGTGCCAGCAGCCTCAGGGAAAACATTCAGTACTTC. Amino acid sequence: CASSLRENIQYF.

This clonotype was observed many times. The genes are TRBV10-3 and TRBJ2-1; D call uncertain. Germline V gives CDR1 ENHRY, CDR2 SYGVKD. There are 13 residues in the CDR3. V gave up 3 bases and J gave up 5 bases, with 8 bases separating them. CDR3 protein: CAISDPLHNEQFF. CDR3 coding DNA: TGTGCCATCAGTGACCCGCTCCACAATGAGCAGTTCTTC.

This clonotype was seen only a few times. At one end, the junction sequence differs from germline, possibly due to a read error. V is TRBV7-7 and J is TRBJ2-7; D ambiguous. Germline V lookup: CDR1 SSHAT, CDR2 FNYEAQ (reference sequence). This CDR3 has 13 residues. CDR3 region: CASSSGPYGEQYF. CDR3 DNA sequence: TGTGCTAGCAGTTCCGGGCCTTATGGCGAGCAGTACTTC.

This clonotype was found a few times. V usage is TRBV20-1 and J usage is TRBJ2-3, with TRBD2 identical over 10 bases. Looked up from germline, CDR1 is DFQATT and CDR2 is SNEGSKA (reference sequence). With V trimmed by 3 bases and J by 3 bases, 9 bases remained unmatched. The CDR3 consists of 16 residues. The CDR3 loop is CSASYPSGSSTDTQYF. The DNA of the CDR3 is TGCAGTGCTAGTTATCCTAGCGGGAGTAGTACAGATACGCAGTATTTT.

CDR3 nucleotides: TGTGCCAGCTCATTTTCCCAGGACTACGAGCAGTACTTC. It yields the protein CASSFSQDYEQYF. The chain uses TRBV18 and TRBJ2-7; the D is unclear. In germline, CDR1 is KGHSH, CDR2 LQKENI. This CDR3 comprises 13 residues. Trimming took off 5 bases at V and 3 bases at J, with 11 bases between the two ends.

The CDR3 reads CASSAQGAWETQYF. The CDR3 DNA sequence: TGCGCCAGCAGCGCACAGGGGGCATGGGAGACCCAGTACTTC. The chain links TRBV10-1 to TRBJ2-5; 9 nucleotides align to TRBD1. The germline V gene encodes CDR1 WNHNN and CDR2 SYGVQD (reference sequence). The junction had 7 bases not matched to a gene; V was cut back by 6 bases and J by 5 bases. CDR3 length equals 14 residues.

This clonotype occurred once. The rearrangement joins TRBV6-1 to TRBJ2-1, with a weak D call TRBD2 (6 bases). CDR1 and CDR2 from the germline V gene are MNHNS and SASEGT. The CDR3 sequence is 15 residues long. Trimming pared 2 bases from V and 4 bases from J, leaving 12 bases between. CDR3 in amino acids: CASSESGETYNEQFF. CDR3 nucleotide sequence: TGTGCCAGCAGTGAATCGGGGGAGACTTACAATGAGCAGTTCTTC.

This clonotype was detected ten times or more. The chain employs TRBV20-1 and TRBJ2-1; D assignment may be TRBD1 or TRBD2 (5 bases each). The CDR3 has 13 residues. CDR1 and CDR2 from the germline V gene are DFQATT and SNEGSKA (reference sequence). V lost 2 bases and J 12 bases, leaving 17 bases between the germline ends. The CDR3 region is CSARPRGPGGQFF. The CDR3 DNA sequence: TGCAGTGCTAGACCCCGGGGCCCAGGTGGGCAGTTCTTC.

This clonotype was seen repeatedly, ten times or more. The chain employs TRBV7-9 and TRBJ2-7; 14 bases match TRBD2. Trimming at V came to 4 bases and at J to 9 bases, leaving 5 bases not matched to a gene. The length of the CDR3 is 14 residues. CDR1 is SEHNR and CDR2 is FQNEAQ in the germline V gene (reference sequence). The CDR3: CASSSGLAGAAQYF. The CDR3 bases are TGTGCCAGCAGCTCGGGACTAGCGGGAGCGGCGCAGTACTTC.

A single count supports this clonotype. This chain connects TRBV25-1 to TRBJ2-1; D tentatively fits TRBD1 or TRBD2 (5 bases each). Looked up from germline, CDR1 is MGHDK and CDR2 is SYGVNS. Trimming removed 2 bases at V and 9 bases at J, with 5 bases between. The CDR3 totals 11 residues. CDR3 region: CASSEGGEQFF. CDR3 nucleotide sequence: TGTGCCAGCAGTGAAGGGGGTGAGCAGTTCTTC.

This clonotype appeared many times. This rearrangement joins TRBV3-1 to TRBJ2-3; 7 bases align to TRBD2. Trimming at V came to 4 bases and at J to 2 bases, leaving 9 bases not matched to a gene. CDR3 length: 16 residues. CDR1 and CDR2 (germline): LGHDT, YNNKEL (reference sequence). In nucleotides, the CDR3 is TGTGCCAGCAGCCCCGTGGTAGCGGGCGACACAGATACGCAGTATTTT. It is translated as CASSPVVAGDTDTQYF.

Many counts were recorded for this clonotype. The chain uses TRBV7-2 and TRBJ2-3, with 7 bases fitting TRBD1. Looked up from germline, CDR1 is SGHTA and CDR2 is FQGNSA. The CDR3 has 13 residues. Trimming removed 5 bases from V and 3 bases from J; junction bases left unmatched: 2. In DNA form, the CDR3 reads TGTGCCAGCAGCGACAGGGCGACAGATACGCAGTATTTT. Protein sequence: CASSDRATDTQYF.

V usage is TRBV19 and J usage is TRBJ2-1; the match to TRBD2 covers 10 bases. Germline CDR1 reads LNHDA; CDR2 reads SQIVND (reference sequence). This CDR3 comprises 15 residues. The V segment lost 5 bases and the J segment 6 bases; nucleotides outside the gene matches: 7. This chain's CDR3 is CASSYSSGGLNEQFF. The DNA for the CDR3 is TGTGCCAGTAGTTATTCTAGCGGGGGACTCAATGAGCAGTTCTTC.

This clonotype has at least ten counts. V and J are TRBV20-1 and TRBJ1-5, with D tentatively TRBD1 (6 bases). Trimming took 0 bases from V and 0 from J, leaving 9 bases between them. CDR1 is DFQATT and CDR2 is SNEGSKA in the germline V gene (reference sequence). The CDR3 sequence is 15 residues long. The CDR3 reads CSARDMTGSNQPQHF. In DNA, the CDR3 is TGCAGTGCTAGAGATATGACAGGTAGCAATCAGCCCCAGCATTTT.

The CDR3 sequence: CASSLAKLAYNEQFF. The DNA for the CDR3 is TGTGCCAGCAGCTTAGCGAAACTAGCCTACAATGAGCAGTTCTTC. This chain joins TRBV7-2 and TRBJ2-1; D is possibly TRBD2 (5 bases). The germline gives CDR1 SGHTA, CDR2 FQGNSA. CDR3 length: 15 residues. Trimming removed 0 bases from V and 2 bases from J, with 8 bases in between.